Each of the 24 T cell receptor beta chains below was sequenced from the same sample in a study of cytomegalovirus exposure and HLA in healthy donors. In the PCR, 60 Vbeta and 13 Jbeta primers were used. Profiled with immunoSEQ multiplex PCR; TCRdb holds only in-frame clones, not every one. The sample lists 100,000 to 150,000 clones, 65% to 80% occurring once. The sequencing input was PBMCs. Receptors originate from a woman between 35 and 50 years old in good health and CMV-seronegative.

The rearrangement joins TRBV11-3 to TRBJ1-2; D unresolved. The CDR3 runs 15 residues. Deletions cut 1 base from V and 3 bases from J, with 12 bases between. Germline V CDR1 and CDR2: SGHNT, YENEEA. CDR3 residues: CASSLGPGRDYGYTF. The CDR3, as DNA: TGTGCCAGCAGCTTAGGGCCGGGTCGAGACTATGGCTACACCTTC.

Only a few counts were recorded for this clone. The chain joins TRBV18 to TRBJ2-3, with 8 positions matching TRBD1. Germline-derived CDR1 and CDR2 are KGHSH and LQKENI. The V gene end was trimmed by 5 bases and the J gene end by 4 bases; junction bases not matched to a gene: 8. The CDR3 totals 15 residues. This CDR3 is CASSLDRELSDTQYF. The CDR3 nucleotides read TGTGCCAGCTCATTGGACAGGGAGCTATCAGATACGCAGTATTTT.

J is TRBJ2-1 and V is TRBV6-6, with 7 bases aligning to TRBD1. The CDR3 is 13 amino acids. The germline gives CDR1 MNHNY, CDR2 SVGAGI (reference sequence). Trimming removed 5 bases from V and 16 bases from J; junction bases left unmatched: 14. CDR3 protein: CASSTTGQRDIFF. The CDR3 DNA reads TGTGCCAGCAGTACGACAGGGCAACGGGATATTTTCTTC.

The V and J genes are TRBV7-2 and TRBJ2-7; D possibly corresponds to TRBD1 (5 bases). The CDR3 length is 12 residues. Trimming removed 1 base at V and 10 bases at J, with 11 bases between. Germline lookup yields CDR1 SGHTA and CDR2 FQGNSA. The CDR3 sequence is CASSLVGDSQYF. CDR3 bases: TGTGCCAGCAGCTTAGTAGGGGATAGCCAGTACTTC.

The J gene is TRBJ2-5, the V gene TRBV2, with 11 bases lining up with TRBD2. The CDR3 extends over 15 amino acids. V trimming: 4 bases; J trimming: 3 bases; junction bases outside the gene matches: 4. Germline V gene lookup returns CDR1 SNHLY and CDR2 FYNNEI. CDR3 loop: CASSAQGLAEETQYF. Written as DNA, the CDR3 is TGTGCCAGCAGTGCCCAGGGACTAGCGGAAGAGACCCAGTACTTC.

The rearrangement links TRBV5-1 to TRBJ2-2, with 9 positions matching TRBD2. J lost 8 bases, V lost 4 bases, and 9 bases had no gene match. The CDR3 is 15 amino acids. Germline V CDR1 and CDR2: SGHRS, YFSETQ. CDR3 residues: CASSVRLAGTGELFF. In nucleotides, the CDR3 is TGCGCCAGCAGCGTGCGGCTAGCGGGGACTGGGGAGCTGTTTTTT. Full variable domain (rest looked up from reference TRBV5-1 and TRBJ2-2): KAGVTQTPRYLIKTRGQQVTLSCSPISGHRSVSWYQQTPGQGLQFLFEYFSETQRNKGNFPGRFSGRQFSNSRSEMNVSTLELGDSALYLCASSVRLAGTGELFFGEGSRLTVL.

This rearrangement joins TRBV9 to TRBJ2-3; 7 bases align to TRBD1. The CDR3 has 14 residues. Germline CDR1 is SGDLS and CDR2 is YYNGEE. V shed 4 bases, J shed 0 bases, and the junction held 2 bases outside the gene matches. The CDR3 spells CASSLQGSTDTQYF. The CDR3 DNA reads TGTGCCAGCAGCCTACAGGGGAGCACAGATACGCAGTATTTT.

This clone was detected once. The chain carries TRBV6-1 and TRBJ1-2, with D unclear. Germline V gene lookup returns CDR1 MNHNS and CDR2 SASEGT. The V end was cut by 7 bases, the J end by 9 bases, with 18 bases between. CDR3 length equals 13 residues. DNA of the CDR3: TGTGCCAGCATTCATCCTCCTACCCTAAGCTACACCTTC. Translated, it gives CASIHPPTLSYTF.

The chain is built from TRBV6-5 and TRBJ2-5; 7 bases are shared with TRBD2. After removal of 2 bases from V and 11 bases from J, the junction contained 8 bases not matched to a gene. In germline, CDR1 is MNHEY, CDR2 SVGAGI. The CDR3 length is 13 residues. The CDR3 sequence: CASSYGRAGEQYF. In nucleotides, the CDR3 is TGTGCCAGCAGTTACGGCAGGGCGGGGGAGCAGTACTTC.

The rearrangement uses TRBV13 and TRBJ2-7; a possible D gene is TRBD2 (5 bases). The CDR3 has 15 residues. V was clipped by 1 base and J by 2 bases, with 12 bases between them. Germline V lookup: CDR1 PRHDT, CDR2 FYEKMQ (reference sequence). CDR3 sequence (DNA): TGTGCCAGCAGCTTAGCGGAGCGGAAGACCTACGAGCAGTACTTC. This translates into CASSLAERKTYEQYF.

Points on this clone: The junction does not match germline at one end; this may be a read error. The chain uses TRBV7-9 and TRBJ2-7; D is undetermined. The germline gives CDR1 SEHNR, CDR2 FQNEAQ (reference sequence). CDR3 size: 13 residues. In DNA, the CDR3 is TGTGCCAGCAGCGTCGGAGAGGCCCCCCGGATGGACTTC. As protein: CASSVGEAPRMDF.

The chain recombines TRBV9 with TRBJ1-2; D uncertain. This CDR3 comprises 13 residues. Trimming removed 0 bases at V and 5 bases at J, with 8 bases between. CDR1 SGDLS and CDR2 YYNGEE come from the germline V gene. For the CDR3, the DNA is TGTGCCAGCAGCGTAGACGGCGGTTATGGCTACACCTTC. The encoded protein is CASSVDGGYGYTF. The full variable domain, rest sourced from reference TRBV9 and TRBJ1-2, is DSGVTQTPKHLITATGQRVTLRCSPRSGDLSVYWYQQSLDQGLQFLIQYYNGEERAKGNILERFSAQQFPDLHSELNLSSLELGDSALYFCASSVDGGYGYTFGSGTRLTVV.

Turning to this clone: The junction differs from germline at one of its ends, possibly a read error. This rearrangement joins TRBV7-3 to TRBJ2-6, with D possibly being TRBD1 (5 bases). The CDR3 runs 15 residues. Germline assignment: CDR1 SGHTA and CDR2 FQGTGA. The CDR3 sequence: CASSRTGSGANGLTF. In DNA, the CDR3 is TGTGCCAGCAGCCGTACAGGCTCTGGGGCCAACGGCCTGACTTTC.

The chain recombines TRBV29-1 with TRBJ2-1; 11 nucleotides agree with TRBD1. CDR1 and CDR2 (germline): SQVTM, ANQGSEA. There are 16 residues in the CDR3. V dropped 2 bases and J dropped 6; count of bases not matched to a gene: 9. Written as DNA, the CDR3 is TGCAGCGTTGAAACACCCGGACAGGGGGCAGGCAATGAGCAGTTCTTC. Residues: CSVETPGQGAGNEQFF.

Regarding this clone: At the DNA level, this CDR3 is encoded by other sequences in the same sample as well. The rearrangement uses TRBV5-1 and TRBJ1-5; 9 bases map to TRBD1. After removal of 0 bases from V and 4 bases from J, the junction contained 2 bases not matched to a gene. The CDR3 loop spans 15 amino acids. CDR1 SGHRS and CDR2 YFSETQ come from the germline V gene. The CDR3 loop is CASSLDRGQNQPQHF. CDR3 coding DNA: TGCGCCAGCAGCTTGGACAGGGGGCAGAATCAGCCCCAGCATTTT.

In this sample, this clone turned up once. CDR3 region: CASTQTGKGTQYF. DNA for the CDR3: TGTGCCAGCACCCAGACAGGGAAGGGGACCCAGTACTTC. The chain links TRBV2 to TRBJ2-5; 7 bases are a match to TRBD1. V lost 7 bases and J lost 7; bases outside the gene matches: 9. The CDR3 has 13 amino acids. Germline V gene data show CDR1 as SNHLY and CDR2 as FYNNEI.

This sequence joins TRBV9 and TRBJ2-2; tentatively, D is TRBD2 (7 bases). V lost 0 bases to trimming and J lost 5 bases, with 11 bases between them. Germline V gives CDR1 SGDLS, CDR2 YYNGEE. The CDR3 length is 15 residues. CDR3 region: CASSVVGGHTGELFF. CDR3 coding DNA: TGTGCCAGCAGCGTAGTCGGGGGGCATACCGGGGAGCTGTTTTTT.

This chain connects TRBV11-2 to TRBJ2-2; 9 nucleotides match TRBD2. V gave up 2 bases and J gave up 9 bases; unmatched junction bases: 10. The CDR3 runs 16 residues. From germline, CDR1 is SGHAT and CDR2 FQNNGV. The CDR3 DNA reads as TGTGCCAGCAGCTTAAGCGCGGGAGGGATCCACCGGGAGCTGTTTTTT. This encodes CASSLSAGGIHRELFF.

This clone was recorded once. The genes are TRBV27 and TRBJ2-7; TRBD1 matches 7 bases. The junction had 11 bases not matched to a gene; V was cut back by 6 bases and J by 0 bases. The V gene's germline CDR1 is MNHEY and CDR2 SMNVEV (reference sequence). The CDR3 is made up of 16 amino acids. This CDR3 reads CASSRFEGQSSYEQYF. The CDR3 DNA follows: TGTGCCAGCAGCCGCTTCGAGGGACAGAGCTCCTACGAGCAGTACTTC.

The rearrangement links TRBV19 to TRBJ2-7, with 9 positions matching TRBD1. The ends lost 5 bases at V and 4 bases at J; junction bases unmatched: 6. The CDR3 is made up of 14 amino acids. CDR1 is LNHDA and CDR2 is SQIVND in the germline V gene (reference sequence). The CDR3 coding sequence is TGTGCCAGTAGTTCCCGGGACAGGGAGTACGAGCAGTACTTC. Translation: CASSSRDREYEQYF. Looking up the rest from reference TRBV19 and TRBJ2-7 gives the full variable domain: DGGITQSPKYLFRKEGQNVTLSCEQNLNHDAMYWYRQDPGQGLRLIYYSQIVNDFQKGDIAEGYSVSREKKESFPLTVTSAQKNPTAFYLCASSSRDREYEQYFGPGTRLTVT.

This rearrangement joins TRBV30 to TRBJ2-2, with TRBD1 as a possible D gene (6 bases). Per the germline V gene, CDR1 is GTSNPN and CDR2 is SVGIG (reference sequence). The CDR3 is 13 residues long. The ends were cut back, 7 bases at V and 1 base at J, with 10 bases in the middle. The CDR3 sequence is CALSGQNTGELFF. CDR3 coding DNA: TGTGCCTTATCGGGACAGAACACCGGGGAGCTGTTTTTT.

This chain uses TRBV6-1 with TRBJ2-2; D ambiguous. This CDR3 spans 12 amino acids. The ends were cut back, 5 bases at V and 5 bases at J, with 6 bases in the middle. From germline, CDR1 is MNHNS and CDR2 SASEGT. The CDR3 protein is CASSTFTGELFF. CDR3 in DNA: TGTGCCAGCAGTACTTTTACCGGGGAGCTGTTTTTT.

The CDR3 DNA follows: TGTGCCAGCAGTGAAGAGGCAGGGGGCAATCAGCCCCAGCATTTT. Translation gives CASSEEAGGNQPQHF. The gene calls are TRBV6-1 and TRBJ1-5; perhaps TRBD1 as D (6 bases). Looked up from germline, CDR1 is MNHNS and CDR2 is SASEGT. The CDR3 contains 15 residues. V gave up 1 base and J gave up 2 bases, with 9 bases separating them.

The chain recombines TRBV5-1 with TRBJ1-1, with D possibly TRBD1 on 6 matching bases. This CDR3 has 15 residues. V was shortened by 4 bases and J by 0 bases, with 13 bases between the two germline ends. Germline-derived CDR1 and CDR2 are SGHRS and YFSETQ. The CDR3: CASSPGHNMNTEAFF. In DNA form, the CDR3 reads TGCGCCAGCAGCCCGGGACATAACATGAACACTGAAGCTTTCTTT.